The 22 T cell receptor beta chains below were found in one sample sequenced in a study of T cell clusters in autoimmune cytopenias. TRB was amplified by touch-down multiplex PCR, primer pools A and B combined. TCRdb reprocessed the multiplex PCR reads, with one entry per CDR3 protein and no DNA. The sample table includes 1,500 to 2,000 distinct CDR3 sequences. Roughly 38,000 genome equivalents of blood DNA were amplified for TRB. The specimen was peripheral blood. These receptors were collected from a human donor with an autoimmune cytopenia, with autoimmune hepatitis or in good health (not recorded which).

Frequency places this clonotype as medium-sized (0.01 to 0.1%). The chain links TRBV27 to TRBJ2-2. Per germline, CDR1 MNHEY and CDR2 SMNVEV (reference sequence). The CDR3 has 13 amino acids. CDR3 sequence reads: CASSATGTGELFF.

Measured by frequency, this clonotype is medium-sized. The chain has TRBV19 and TRBJ1-1; TCRdb lists TRBD1, though no DNA is available to test this call. The CDR3 consists of 14 residues. Germline values: CDR1 LNHDA, CDR2 SQIVND (reference sequence). The CDR3 sequence is CASIGRGGGTEAFF.

The chain links TRBV7-9 to TRBJ2-1. Germline CDR1 is SEHNR and CDR2 is FQNEAQ (reference sequence). The CDR3 is 12 amino acids. This chain's CDR3 is CASSHTYNEQFF. The variable domain in full, completed from reference TRBV7-9 and TRBJ2-1, reads DTGVSQNPRHKITKRGQNVTFRCDPISEHNRLYWYRQTLGQGPEFLTYFQNEAQLEKSRLLSDRFSAERPKGSFSTLEIQRTEQGDSAMYLCASSHTYNEQFFGPGTRLTVL.

This rearrangement joins TRBV28 to TRBJ1-5. This CDR3 has 15 residues. In germline, CDR1 is MDHEN, CDR2 SYDVKM. CDR3 residues: CASSLYSNSNQPQHF.

The chain combines TRBV6-5 with TRBJ1-4; no DNA is available, so the TRBD1 call from TCRdb remains unchecked. This CDR3 is built from 20 residues. CDR1 is MNHEY, CDR2 SVGAGI, per germline. This CDR3 is CASSYARSDDTPSINEKLFF.

This clonotype shows up as medium-sized by frequency. The rearrangement links TRBV5-1 to TRBJ2-7. The CDR3 is made up of 11 amino acids. CDR1 and CDR2 from the germline V gene are SGHRS and YFSETQ. This chain's CDR3 is CASSLYAEQYF.

The chain uses TRBV19 and TRBJ2-7. Germline V gives CDR1 LNHDA, CDR2 SQIVND (reference sequence). CDR3 length: 14 residues. Here the CDR3 reads CASSMVSSSYEQYF.

The chain has TRBV6-1 and TRBJ2-3; TCRdb's assignment of TRBD1 cannot be checked, as there is no DNA. CDR1 is MNHNS, CDR2 SASEGT, per germline. CDR3 length: 14 amino acids. CDR3 sequence: CASKVGGPGDTQYF.

This chain joins TRBV6-5 and TRBJ1-3; TCRdb picks TRBD1, but there is no DNA to check that call. The CDR3 runs to 15 residues. From germline, CDR1 is MNHEY and CDR2 SVGAGI. The CDR3 protein is CASSAGGFLGNTIYF.

Judged by frequency, this clonotype is medium-sized. This sequence joins TRBV7-6 and TRBJ2-7; TCRdb picks TRBD2, but there is no DNA to check that call. The CDR3 spans 16 residues. Germline V gene sequence: CDR1 SGHVS, CDR2 FNYEAQ. CDR3 loop: CASSPTLAGGPPEQYF.

This chain links TRBV6-5 with TRBJ1-1; absent DNA, TCRdb's TRBD1 call cannot be checked. Germline V gene data show CDR1 as MNHEY and CDR2 as SVGAGI. This CDR3 has 16 amino acids. CDR3 sequence reads: CASSQSFPGKLTEAFF.

The V call is TRBV12-3 or TRBV12-4, the J call TRBJ1-1. This CDR3 spans 16 amino acids. The CDR3 region is CASSLVGSRVNTEAFF.

By frequency, this clonotype is medium-sized (0.01 to 0.1%). This chain connects TRBV5-4 to TRBJ2-3; TCRdb lists TRBD1, though no DNA is available to test this call. Germline values: CDR1 SGHNT, CDR2 YYREEE (reference sequence). The CDR3 totals 15 residues. The CDR3 is CASSFPSAGVNTQYF. Together with reference TRBV5-4 and TRBJ2-3, the CDR3 gives the full variable domain: ETGVTQSPTHLIKTRGQQVTLRCSSQSGHNTVSWYQQALGQGPQFIFQYYREEENGRGNFPPRFSGLQFPNYSSELNVNALELDDSALYLCASSFPSAGVNTQYFGPGTRLTVL.

This clonotype registers medium-sized (0.01 to 0.1%) by frequency. The V gene is TRBV5-4, the J gene TRBJ1-4; TCRdb calls TRBD1, which cannot be checked without DNA. The CDR3 covers 16 residues. In germline, CDR1 is SGHNT, CDR2 YYREEE (reference sequence). CDR3 region: CASSRTGASTNEKLFF.

Judged by frequency, this clonotype is medium-sized. The chain employs TRBV29-1 and TRBJ2-1; TCRdb's D call, TRBD1, is unchecked because there is no DNA. Germline V CDR1 and CDR2: SQVTM, ANQGSEA. The CDR3 runs 14 residues. CDR3 protein: CSAGSGRPNNEQFF.

The rearrangement uses TRBV20-1 and TRBJ1-1. The length of the CDR3 is 12 residues. Germline V gene data show CDR1 as DFQATT and CDR2 as SNEGSKA (reference sequence). CDR3 sequence: CSASYLNTEAFF.

The J gene is TRBJ2-2, the V gene TRBV11-2; with no DNA, the TCRdb D assignment of TRBD2 cannot be verified. Germline assignment: CDR1 SGHAT and CDR2 FQNNGV. The CDR3 extends over 15 amino acids. CDR3 sequence reads: CASSLDGSGYGELFF.

The chain uses TRBV6-6 and TRBJ1-6; TCRdb picks TRBD1, but there is no DNA to check that call. The CDR3 is made up of 15 amino acids. Germline V gives CDR1 MNHNY, CDR2 SVGAGI (reference sequence). CDR3 in amino acids: CASSSRGGGNSPLHF.

CDR3 in amino acids: CACKTRRGRAYGYTF. The rearrangement links TRBV30 to TRBJ1-2; the D call of TRBD1 rests on TCRdb alone, since no DNA is present to check it. CDR1 is GTSNPN and CDR2 is SVGIG in the germline V gene (reference sequence). This CDR3 has 15 residues.

The chain joins TRBV20-1 to TRBJ1-3. This CDR3 is 14 amino acids long. Germline CDR1 and CDR2: DFQATT and SNEGSKA (reference sequence). CDR3 sequence: CSAIDSNPGNTIYF.

This clonotype registers medium-sized by frequency. This chain uses TRBV5-6 with TRBJ2-7; TCRdb lists TRBD1, though no DNA is available to test this call. Germline assignment: CDR1 SGHDT and CDR2 YYEEEE. CDR3 length equals 14 residues. The CDR3: CASSFTGVEYEQYF.

This chain joins TRBV18 and TRBJ2-5; TCRdb names TRBD1, which stays unverified in the absence of DNA. This CDR3 has 15 amino acids. Germline V gives CDR1 KGHSH, CDR2 LQKENI. CDR3 residues: CASSPRERGQGAQYF.